This T cell receptor (beta chain) derives from a study of tumor-infiltrating lymphocytes in primary liver carcinoma. As for the study in general: Primary liver carcinoma in the patients was surgically resected. The tumors ranged from roughly 4.2 to 11 cm across and fell within stage T1-T3 N0M0. General observations from the study: It was in tumors, not blood, that the top-250-clone fraction was significantly higher (p = 0.039).

Using a constant-region primer together with ProtoScript II reverse transcriptase, TCR beta cDNA was made from roughly 520 ng of total RNA. Employing slightly modified ARM-PCR, three nested multiplex PCR rounds were run, and these gave rise to the TCR beta libraries. For roughly 10 cycles apiece, the opening two PCR rounds ran with TRBV1-TRBV30 forward primers and a C-beta reverse primer. TCRdb fed the multiplex PCR reads into MiXCR, producing one record per CDR3 protein. This sample has approximately 320,000 distinct CDR3 sequences; around three fifths occur once, and the top ten carry around 15%. As to this clonotype: Antigen: not known. This may come from a read error, since a much larger clone is one base off.

Germline DNA was also extracted, while the blood RNA originated from unsorted whole blood. The CDR3 loop spans 16 amino acids. Trimming at V came to 5 bases and at J to 1 base, leaving 5 bases not matched to a gene. Germline V gives CDR1 MNHEY, CDR2 SVGEGT. The specimen was peripheral blood. This TCR came from a woman aged 25 to 45 with primary liver carcinoma and hepatitis B virus infection. The chain couples TRBV6-2 or TRBV6-3 to TRBJ2-2, with 9 bases fitting TRBD1. CDR3 sequence (DNA): TGTGCCAGCAGTCAACAGGGGGCGAAGAACACCGGGGAGCTGTTTTTT. Residues: CASSQQGAKNTGELFF.